This T cell receptor beta chain was identified during a study of cytomegalovirus exposure and HLA in healthy donors (dated by TCRdb to about 2017). Study-wide context: According to a later analysis, one platform produced both the 110 or so validation repertoires and the 730 or so repertoires of the first cohort. To predict cytomegalovirus infection status, the study brought together high-throughput TCR immunosequencing, statistical association of individual TCRs with disease status, and machine learning. Besides the first cohort of 666 subjects, a separate validation cohort made up of 120 different subjects was used. The aim of the study was to test whether cataloging public T cell receptors could identify signatures of past pathogen exposure.

Remarks on this clone: The antigen it recognizes is unknown. Per-base qualities were not stored, and no clone one base away is much larger.

Ends trimmed: V by 5 bases, J by 7 bases; bases unmatched to a gene: 9. CDR1 and CDR2 were assigned from the germline V gene (reference sequence) as MNHNY and SVGAGI. Reading from cysteine to phenylalanine, the CDR3 counts 14 amino acids. Only the CDR3 DNA stays, 42 bases, in frame from base 1. The donors were included in the validation cohort of 120 subjects, a group kept apart from the roughly 610-subject first cohort. The library was generated by the immunoSEQ multiplex PCR assay. The authors' analysis ran thus. A statistical classification framework was built to diagnose cytomegalovirus status from the catalog of TCR beta chain sequences. TCRdb limited this immuneACCESS table to in-frame rearrangements with V and J called. A share of clones is missing; checked studies link under half to unresolved V genes, and the rest is unexplained. V and J calls and clone size come straight from that table; D and trimming were deduced from the DNA. This sample gives tens of thousands of clones in total; 95% to 97% of them show up just once. The ten largest clones represent more than 2% of the sample.

Overall results and qualifications from the work: A later analysis lacked HLA typing for the validation cohort, so it scored co-occurrence in that cohort across all 110 or so repertoires. Of the cluster scores, roughly 93% were above 0 in a later analysis, which found that TCRs clustered in the first cohort also tended to co-occur in the 120 validation repertoires. In both the original and validation cohorts, the classifier was reported to diagnose cytomegalovirus status with high specificity and sensitivity. Across donors, most TCR sequences were observed very rarely, whereas some public TCRs were present in many individuals. The study gave a list of more than 150 TCR beta chains associated with cytomegalovirus. The authors suggested that the approach could potentially be generalized to other disease states and immunological phenotypes. A few of the identified cytomegalovirus-associated TCR beta chains were confirmed in vitro to be specific for cytomegalovirus antigens.

The chain couples TRBV6-6 to TRBJ2-7, with 9 bases aligning to TRBD1. The receptor's source is a man aged 18 to 35 in good health and CMV-seronegative. The material sequenced was PBMCs. The DNA is TGTGCCAGCAGTGGGGACAGGGTGGGTTTGGAGCAGTACTTC. Its product reads: CASSGDRVGLEQYF.